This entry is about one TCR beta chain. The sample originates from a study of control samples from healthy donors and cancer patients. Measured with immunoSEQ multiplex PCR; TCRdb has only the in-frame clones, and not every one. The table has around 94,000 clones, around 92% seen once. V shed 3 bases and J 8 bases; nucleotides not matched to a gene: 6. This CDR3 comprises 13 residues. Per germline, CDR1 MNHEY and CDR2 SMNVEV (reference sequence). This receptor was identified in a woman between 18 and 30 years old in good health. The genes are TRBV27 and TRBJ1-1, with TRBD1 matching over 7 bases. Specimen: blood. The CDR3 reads CASSLQGVREAFF. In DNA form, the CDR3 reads TGTGCCAGCAGTTTGCAGGGGGTACGAGAAGCTTTCTTT.